Listed below are T cell receptor beta chains from one sample, sequenced in a study of T cells in tumors and immune-related adverse events. Some clones are missing from TCRdb's copy, which holds only in-frame ones; the method was immunoSEQ multiplex PCR. The table lists several thousand clones, 94% of them singletons. The sequencing here drew on lymph node tissue, taken from a patient treated with anti-PD-1 therapy. These receptors were obtained from a female donor with metastatic renal cell carcinoma. The CDR3 runs from the conserved cysteine through the conserved F or W. D genes are given only for firm matches. Clone size is given for some rows only: seen once, a few or many times, or a class if the clone is expanded.

TRBV28,TRBD1,TRBJ2-5,NA,TGTGCCAGCAGGGGAGCGACAGGGGCGCAAGAGACCCAGTACTTC,CASRGATGAQETQYF
TRBV5-1,NA,TRBJ1-4,NA,TGCGCCAGCAGCTTGGACGGGTTTTGGGAAAAACTGTTTTTT,CASSLDGFWEKLFF
TRBV4-1,NA,TRBJ1-3,NA,TGCGCCAGCAGCCAAGAATTTGGAAACACCATATATTTT,CASSQEFGNTIYF
TRBV5-6,TRBD1,TRBJ2-6,NA,TGTGCCAGCAGCTTGCGAACAGGGGCTGGGGCCAACGTCCTGACTTTC,CASSLRTGAGANVLTF
TRBV6-5,NA,TRBJ1-3,NA,TGTGCCAGCAGCAGGGACACAGGAAACACCATATATTTT,CASSRDTGNTIYF
TRBV4-1,TRBD1,TRBJ1-2,NA,TGCGCCAGCAGCCAAGGGGACAGCGGTGGCTACACCTTC,CASSQGDSGGYTF
TRBV7-6,NA,TRBJ1-1,NA,TGTGCCAGCAGCTACCCGTGTTTCTTT,CASSYPCFF
TRBV10-1,NA,TRBJ2-5,NA,TGCGCCAGCAGTGAGCAGGCAGGGAGCGGAGAGACCCAGTACTTC,CASSEQAGSGETQYF
TRBV11-2,TRBD2,TRBJ2-7,NA,TGTGCCAGCAGTCCTAGCGGGAGATTGCGCGAGCAGTACTTC,CASSPSGRLREQYF
TRBV7-8,NA,TRBJ2-7,NA,TGTGCCAGCAGTGGGGACCGAGGGTTCTACGAGCAGTACTTC,CASSGDRGFYEQYF
TRBV7-2,NA,TRBJ1-2,NA,TGTGCCAGCAGTCTCTGGGGGGGCTCGGGCTATGGCTACACCTTC,CASSLWGGSGYGYTF
TRBV5-6,NA,TRBJ2-5,once,TGTGCCAGCAACCAACAGACGGAGACCCAGTACTTC,CASNQQTETQYF
TRBV18,TRBD1,TRBJ1-2,NA,TGTGCCAGCTCACCCGCGGACAGGGCTAACTATGGCTACACCTTC,CASSPADRANYGYTF
TRBV7-6,NA,TRBJ2-7,NA,TGTGCCAGCAGCTTAAACTCCCTTCGTTTCTACGAGCAGTACTTC,CASSLNSLRFYEQYF
TRBV27,TRBD2,TRBJ2-2,NA,TGTGCCAGCAGTTGGGCGGGGGGGAGGACCGGGGAGCTGTTTTTT,CASSWAGGRTGELFF
TRBV4-2,NA,TRBJ1-1,NA,TGTGCCAGCAGCCAAGTTGTTACGAACACTGAAGCTTTCTTT,CASSQVVTNTEAFF
TRBV28,NA,TRBJ2-7,once,TGTGCCAGCAGCCGACAGTTCCAGTACTTC,CASSRQFQYF
TRBV5-1,TRBD2,TRBJ2-1,NA,TGCGCCAGCAGCTTGGGGACTAGAAAGGGCAATGAGCAGTTCTTC,CASSLGTRKGNEQFF
TRBV21-1,NA,TRBJ1-1,NA,TGTGCCAGCAGCAAAGCCCCGGTGAACACTGAAGCTTTCTTT,CASSKAPVNTEAFF
TRBV4-1,NA,TRBJ2-5,NA,TGCGCCAGCAGCCAAGTCGGTGGGCAAGAGACCCAGTACTTC,CASSQVGGQETQYF
TRBV5-1,TRBD1,TRBJ2-3,NA,TGCGCCAGCAGCTTGGAATCCCATAGGGGGCAGGATACGCAGTATTTT,CASSLESHRGQDTQYF
TRBV6-1,TRBD1,TRBJ2-2,NA,TGTGCCAGCAGTGAGATACAGGGGCTGAACACCGGGGAGCTGTTTTTT,CASSEIQGLNTGELFF
TRBV5-1,NA,TRBJ2-7,NA,TGCGCCAGCAGCATTGTGGGCACGCGGGGTGGTTACGAGCAGTACTTC,CASSIVGTRGGYEQYF
TRBV5-4,TRBD2,TRBJ2-5,NA,TGTGCCAGCAGCTTCCGGACTAGCGGGAGAGCCATCTCGTCGGAGACCCAGTACTTC,CASSFRTSGRAISSETQYF
TRBV21-1,NA,TRBJ2-7,NA,TGTGCCAGCAGCAAACATCGAAGGGGGCTAGGAGAGCAGTACTTC,CASSKHRRGLGEQYF
TRBV14,NA,TRBJ2-5,NA,TGTGCCAGCAGCCAAGGGGCTAGCGAATTGGAGACCCAGTACTTC,CASSQGASELETQYF
TRBV5-1,NA,TRBJ2-7,NA,TGCGCCAGCAGCCCCCAGGGAAACTACGAGCAGTACTTC,CASSPQGNYEQYF
TRBV7-9,NA,TRBJ2-1,NA,TGTGCCAGCAGCTTAACCACGGACTCGACCTCTCAGTTCTTC,CASSLTTDSTSQFF
TRBV5-1,NA,TRBJ2-3,NA,TGCGCCAGCAGCTTGTATAGCCCAAAAGATACGCAGTATTTT,CASSLYSPKDTQYF
TRBV5-1,TRBD2,TRBJ2-3,NA,TGCGCCAGCAGCTTGGGAAGCGGGACCCTCACAGATACGCAGTATTTT,CASSLGSGTLTDTQYF
TRBV30,NA,TRBJ1-5,NA,TGTGCCTGGAGTGTACTGCACGAAGGGCCCCAGCATTTT,CAWSVLHEGPQHF
TRBV5-1,TRBD2,TRBJ2-5,NA,TGCGCCAGCAGCTTGAATTTAGCGGGGTTCCAAGAGACCCAGTACTTC,CASSLNLAGFQETQYF
TRBV4-1,NA,TRBJ2-3,NA,TGCGCCAGCAGCCAAGCCCCGGGACAAGGCACAGATACGCAGTATTTT,CASSQAPGQGTDTQYF
TRBV27,NA,TRBJ1-1,once,TGTGCCAGCAGACTGACAGATCTGAACACTGAAGCTTTCTTT,CASRLTDLNTEAFF
TRBV7-8,NA,TRBJ2-7,few,TGTGCCAGCAGCTTAGGGCCCGGGGGACCGCAGTACTTC,CASSLGPGGPQYF
TRBV7-9,NA,TRBJ1-4,once,TGTGCCAGCAGCCCGCACCAGGGCGGCGCAACTAATGAAAAACTGTTTTTT,CASSPHQGGATNEKLFF
TRBV6-5,NA,TRBJ2-7,NA,TGTGCCAGCAGTTCCGAACGACAGTCGGGTTACGAGCAGTACTTC,CASSSERQSGYEQYF
TRBV7-2,TRBD1,TRBJ1-2,NA,TGTGCCAGCAGCCGGGGACAGAACTATGGCTACACCTTC,CASSRGQNYGYTF